A selection of T cell receptor beta chains follows, all from one sample in a study of response to subunit inactivated influenza vaccine. From the RT-PCR reads, TCRdb called clonotypes with MiXCR, one entry per CDR3 protein. The sample yields 650,000 or so distinct CDR3 sequences, 12% to 15% seen once. Here the sequenced sample was PBMCs from blood, taken around 15 days before vaccination. Every receptor here comes from a man between 50 and 59 years old who received an inactivated influenza vaccine. CDR3s include the opening cysteine and the closing phenylalanine or tryptophan. The D gene is left open where the match is weak. Size tells how often a clone was seen (once, few, many) or the class of an expanded clone, and some rows leave it out.

d_call | j_call | clone_size | v_call | cdr3_nt | cdr3_aa
- | TRBJ2-7 | few | TRBV7-8 | TGTGCCAGCAGCTTTTTACAGGACTACGAGCAGTACTTC | CASSFLQDYEQYF
TRBD2 | TRBJ2-5 | - | TRBV2 | TGTGCCAGCAGTGTGGGTAGCGGGAGGGAAGAGACCCAGTACTTC | CASSVGSGREETQYF
TRBD2 | TRBJ2-3 | - | TRBV14 | TGTGCCAGCAGCCCCTGGACTAGCGGGGGACGGGCAGATACGCAGTATTTT | CASSPWTSGGRADTQYF
- | TRBJ2-3 | - | TRBV5-6 | TGTGCCAGCAGTACTAAACTGACGGATACGCAGTATTTT | CASSTKLTDTQYF
TRBD1 | TRBJ2-5 | few | TRBV6-1 | TGTGCCAGCAGAAGGGACAGGGGGCGAGAGACCCAGTACTTC | CASRRDRGRETQYF
- | TRBJ2-2 | - | TRBV27 | TGTGCCAGCAGTCCCCCGCCGGTTCCGAGCACCGGGGAGCTGTTTTTT | CASSPPPVPSTGELFF
TRBD1 | TRBJ1-5 | few | TRBV6-2/TRBV6-3 | TGTGCCAGTAGGACAGGGGCCTTCAATCAGCCCCAGCATTTT | CASRTGAFNQPQHF
TRBD2 | TRBJ2-5 | - | TRBV12-3/TRBV12-4 | TGTGCCAGCTCGGTTTGGCGGGGGGCGGAAGAGACCCAGTACTTC | CASSVWRGAEETQYF
- | TRBJ1-1 | - | TRBV5-1 | TGCGCCAGCAGCCCCCAGAGGACGTCGGCGAACACTGAAGCTTTCTTT | CASSPQRTSANTEAFF
- | TRBJ2-3 | - | TRBV7-3 | TGTGCCAGCAGCCCCCGGGTAGTCGGAGATACGCAGTATTTT | CASSPRVVGDTQYF
TRBD2 | TRBJ2-1 | few | TRBV27 | TGTGCCAGCAGTTTGCGGGAGGGCCCCTTTAGCTCCTACAATGAGCAGTTCTTC | CASSLREGPFSSYNEQFF